The 26 T cell receptor beta chains presented below share a single source sample, sequenced in a study of blood T cell repertoires in COVID-19. TCRdb's copy holds only in-frame clones and misses some; the assay was immunoSEQ multiplex PCR. The repertoire has some 270,000 clones, 80% to 90% of them found once; the top ten carry approximately 5%. The sequenced sample consisted of peripheral blood. All receptors come from a woman in her 40s who had recovered from COVID-19.

The genes are TRBV11-2 and TRBJ1-1; 7 positions agree with TRBD1. J lost 4 bases, V lost 2 bases, and 7 bases had no gene match. The germline V gene encodes CDR1 SGHAT and CDR2 FQNNGV. The CDR3 contains 15 residues. This chain's CDR3 is CASSLLNRGGTEAFF. As DNA, the CDR3 is TGTGCCAGCAGCTTATTGAACAGGGGAGGCACTGAAGCTTTCTTT.

The chain links TRBV4-3 to TRBJ1-1; D perhaps matches TRBD1 (5 bases). The V end was cut by 3 bases, the J end by 1 base, with 9 bases between. The germline V gene has CDR1 LGHNA and CDR2 YSLEER. The CDR3 extends over 14 amino acids. CDR3 coding DNA: TGCGCCAGCAGCCAGTGGACAAGGAACACTGAAGCTTTCTTT. Protein: CASSQWTRNTEAFF.

The chain uses TRBV30 and TRBJ2-3; 13 bases are shared with TRBD2. The CDR3 has 18 amino acids. Germline CDR1 reads GTSNPN; CDR2 reads SVGIG (reference sequence). Unmatched junction bases numbered 11, after V lost 0 bases and J lost 5 bases. CDR3 protein: CAWSVRLGLAGDVDTQYF. In DNA, the CDR3 is TGTGCCTGGAGTGTACGGTTAGGACTAGCGGGAGACGTAGATACGCAGTATTTT.

The chain uses TRBV2 and TRBJ2-7, with D uncertain. Trimming cost V 6 bases and J 3 bases, with 9 bases left between them. CDR3 size: 12 residues. CDR1 is SNHLY, CDR2 FYNNEI, per germline. The CDR3 DNA reads TGTGCCAGCAGCGCCCGAGGCTACGAGCAGTACTTC. Translation gives CASSARGYEQYF.

V and J are TRBV29-1 and TRBJ1-2; 10 bases are shared with TRBD1. The V gene's germline CDR1 is SQVTM and CDR2 ANQGSEA. This CDR3 comprises 11 residues. With 6 bases clipped from V and 8 bases from J, the junction kept 3 bases outside the gene matches. CDR3 sequence (DNA): TGCAGCGTGGGGACAGGGGCGGGCTACACCTTC. Protein: CSVGTGAGYTF.

This sequence joins TRBV3-1 (or the pseudogene TRBV3-2) and TRBJ2-3, with TRBD2 as a possible D gene (7 bases). Germline lookup yields CDR1 LGHDT and CDR2 YNNKEL (reference sequence). V shed 4 bases and J shed 2 bases, with 22 bases lying between them. This CDR3 spans 18 amino acids. In DNA form, the CDR3 reads TGTGCCAGCAGCCGCAAGGGGGTAGGGGGGAGGGCCACAGATACGCAGTATTTT. The encoded protein is CASSRKGVGGRATDTQYF.

The rearrangement links TRBV5-1 to TRBJ1-1, with D tentatively TRBD1 (5 bases). CDR1 is SGHRS and CDR2 is YFSETQ in the germline V gene. The CDR3 has 16 amino acids. Between the trimmed V and J ends, which lost 0 bases and 0 bases, there was a span of 12 bases. Written as DNA, the CDR3 is TGCGCCAGCAGCTTGGCCCAGGGTCCTATGAACACTGAAGCTTTCTTT. This gives the protein CASSLAQGPMNTEAFF.

The rearrangement uses TRBV10-3 and TRBJ1-5, with D unresolved. Trimming took off 3 bases at V and 4 bases at J, with 4 bases between the two ends. Germline loops: CDR1 ENHRY, CDR2 SYGVKD. The CDR3 contains 12 residues. The CDR3 bases are TGTGCCATCAGTGATCAAAATCAGCCCCAGCATTTT. Its protein is CAISDQNQPQHF.

This clone has just one count. The chain combines TRBV18 with TRBJ2-5; 9 positions agree with TRBD1. With V trimmed by 3 bases and J by 7 bases, 9 bases remained unmatched. The CDR3 has 15 amino acids. CDR1 and CDR2 from the germline V gene are KGHSH and LQKENI. The chain's CDR3 is CASSPGHRTGATQYF. CDR3 nucleotide sequence: TGTGCCAGCTCACCGGGCCACAGGACAGGGGCGACCCAGTACTTC.

A note on this clone: This specimen includes other DNA sequences encoding the same CDR3. V gene TRBV5-1 combines with J gene TRBJ2-2; perhaps TRBD1 as D (6 bases). The V end was cut by 0 bases, the J end by 4 bases, with 7 bases between. This CDR3 has 14 amino acids. From germline, CDR1 is SGHRS and CDR2 YFSETQ. The CDR3 nucleotides are TGCGCCAGCAGCTTGGTGGACAGCACCGGGGAGCTGTTTTTT. The encoded protein is CASSLVDSTGELFF.

This rearrangement joins TRBV19 to TRBJ2-7; a weak D match, TRBD1 (7 bases). The CDR3 is 15 residues long. V lost 5 bases and J 3 bases, leaving 17 bases between the germline ends. The germline gives CDR1 LNHDA, CDR2 SQIVND (reference sequence). CDR3 bases: TGTGCCAGTAGTCCAACAGGGGCGCGGGACTACGAGCAGTACGTC. Residues: CASSPTGARDYEQYV.

The rearrangement links TRBV28 to TRBJ2-1; D uncertain. V was pared by 3 bases and J by 8 bases, with 14 bases between. The CDR3 length is 14 residues. Germline V gene lookup returns CDR1 MDHEN and CDR2 SYDVKM. The CDR3 DNA is TGTGCCAGCAGTTTGCCCCTCCTGCGCGATGAGCAGTTCTTC. Its translation: CASSLPLLRDEQFF. The complete variable domain, with remaining parts taken from reference TRBV28 and TRBJ2-1, reads DVKVTQSSRYLVKRTGEKVFLECVQDMDHENMFWYRQDPGLGLRLIYFSYDVKMKEKGDIPEGYSVSREKKERFSLILESASTNQTSMYLCASSLPLLRDEQFFGPGTRLTVL.

V is TRBV11-3 and J is TRBJ2-3; 11 bases are a match to TRBD2. Trimming took 1 base from V and 3 from J; bases not matched to a gene: 6. Germline CDR1 reads SGHNT; CDR2 reads YENEEA. This CDR3 contains 17 residues. CDR3 in DNA: TGTGCCAGCAGCTTAGGTACTAGCGGGAGTGATACAGATACGCAGTATTTT. It yields the protein CASSLGTSGSDTDTQYF.

The rearrangement joins TRBV6-2 or TRBV6-3 to TRBJ2-3, with 7 nucleotides matching TRBD1. The CDR3 contains 15 residues. CDR1 MNHEY and CDR2 SVGEGT come from the germline V gene. Trimming at V came to 5 bases and at J to 0 bases, leaving 5 bases not matched to a gene. The CDR3 sequence: CASSQGQSSTDTQYF. CDR3 in DNA: TGTGCCAGCAGTCAGGGACAGTCTAGCACAGATACGCAGTATTTT.

V and J are TRBV28 and TRBJ2-3; D remains ambiguous. Trimming shortened V by 5 bases and J by 4 bases, and 7 bases separated the two germline ends. Germline V gene data show CDR1 as MDHEN and CDR2 as SYDVKM. CDR3 length: 12 amino acids. The CDR3 region has the DNA TGTGCCAGCAGTCTGTTATCAGATACGCAGTATTTT. Encoded protein: CASSLLSDTQYF.

The gene calls are TRBV3-1 (or the pseudogene TRBV3-2) and TRBJ1-4; D may be TRBD1 (6 bases). Germline V gene lookup returns CDR1 LGHDT and CDR2 YNNKEL (reference sequence). The ends were cut back, 5 bases at V and 7 bases at J, with 14 bases in the middle. CDR3 length: 14 amino acids. The CDR3 DNA is TGTGCCAGCAGCAAACAGGGAGGGGGTGAAAAACTGTTTTTT. Amino acid sequence: CASSKQGGGEKLFF.

The chain has TRBV28 and TRBJ1-5; 7 bases map to TRBD1. The CDR3 consists of 16 residues. V lost 5 bases, J lost 0 bases, and 7 bases stayed unmatched. Germline V gene lookup returns CDR1 MDHEN and CDR2 SYDVKM. The DNA of the CDR3 is TGTGCCAGCAGTCCCGGGACAGACTTTAGCAATCAGCCCCAGCATTTT. Translation: CASSPGTDFSNQPQHF.

The chain links TRBV19 to TRBJ1-2, with TRBD1 matching over 7 bases. This CDR3 comprises 15 residues. Per the germline V gene, CDR1 is LNHDA and CDR2 is SQIVND (reference sequence). Losses at the gene ends were 3 bases for V and 6 bases for J; bases not matched to a gene: 10. The CDR3 DNA sequence: TGTGCCAGTAGTATCTCCACAGGGGTGGGAGATGGCTACACCTTC. Translation: CASSISTGVGDGYTF.

This clone was detected a few times. This chain uses TRBV19 with TRBJ1-1; a possible D gene is TRBD1 (6 bases). V was cut by 1 base and J by 6 bases, with 18 bases left in between. The CDR3 is 16 amino acids. The V gene's germline CDR1 is LNHDA and CDR2 SQIVND (reference sequence). CDR3 protein: CASSIVHRVSPSEAFF. As DNA, the CDR3 is TGTGCCAGTAGTATAGTACACAGGGTTAGCCCTTCTGAAGCTTTCTTT.

The chain uses TRBV2 and TRBJ2-7; D possibly corresponds to TRBD1 (5 bases). V was cut by 1 base and J by 3 bases, with 10 bases left in between. There are 14 residues in the CDR3. CDR1 SNHLY and CDR2 FYNNEI come from the germline V gene. CDR3: CASSEGTGNYEQYF. As DNA, the CDR3 is TGTGCCAGCAGTGAAGGAACAGGAAACTACGAGCAGTACTTC.

V gene TRBV29-1 combines with J gene TRBJ2-7; TRBD2 aligns across 7 bases. This CDR3 is 14 amino acids long. The junction had 10 bases not matched to a gene; V was cut back by 6 bases and J by 2 bases. The germline gives CDR1 SQVTM, CDR2 ANQGSEA. In DNA, the CDR3 is TGCAGCGTCCCATTTCGACGGGGGGCCTACGAGCAGTACGTC. The encoded protein is CSVPFRRGAYEQYV.

V usage is TRBV11-2 and J usage is TRBJ1-2; 7 bases fit TRBD1. The CDR3 length is 15 residues. The germline CDR1 and CDR2 sequences are SGHAT and FQNNGV. V lost 3 bases and J lost 6; bases outside the gene matches: 10. The CDR3 DNA follows: TGTGCCAGCAGCTTGGGGGACAGTCCGATGAATGGCTACACCTTC. Protein sequence: CASSLGDSPMNGYTF.

The V call is TRBV19, the J call TRBJ1-2; TRBD1 agrees at 8 bases. Germline CDR1 and CDR2: LNHDA and SQIVND (reference sequence). Germline trimming cut 1 base from V and 0 bases from J; bases unmatched to any gene: 4. The CDR3 totals 16 residues. This chain's CDR3 is CASSIGYRGTNYGYTF. The CDR3 DNA reads TGTGCCAGTAGTATAGGGTACAGGGGGACTAACTATGGCTACACCTTC.

The DNA for the CDR3 is TGTGCCAGCAGCTTAGTTGTGGGACTAAGCTCCTACAATGAGCAGTTCTTC. This gives the protein CASSLVVGLSSYNEQFF. The chain recombines TRBV11-3 with TRBJ2-1; 7 bases line up with TRBD2. CDR1 and CDR2 (germline): SGHNT, YENEEA. This CDR3 comprises 17 residues. The trim removed 1 base at V and 0 bases at J, leaving 6 bases unmatched.

The chain couples TRBV24-1 to TRBJ2-2, with D possibly TRBD1 on 7 matching bases. The V end lost 1 base, the J end lost 5 bases, and 16 bases lay between the germline ends. This CDR3 is 17 amino acids long. Germline CDR1 reads KGHDR; CDR2 reads SFDVKD. In DNA form, the CDR3 reads TGTGCCACCAGTGATTTCCGGAGGGGGCGGAGAACCGGGGAGCTGTTTTTT. This encodes CATSDFRRGRRTGELFF.

A single count supports this clone. The chain employs TRBV30 and TRBJ1-5, with a weak D call TRBD1 (5 bases). V lost 0 bases, J lost 6 bases, and 12 bases lay in between. CDR3 size: 14 residues. Looked up from germline, CDR1 is GTSNPN and CDR2 is SVGIG (reference sequence). The CDR3: CAWSVQGGAQPQHF. The CDR3, as DNA: TGTGCCTGGAGTGTACAAGGAGGGGCTCAGCCCCAGCATTTT. The full variable domain, in which reference TRBV30 and TRBJ1-5 provide the parts outside the CDR3, is SQTIHQWPATLVQPVGSPLSLECTVEGTSNPNLYWYRQAAGRGLQLLFYSVGIGQISSEVPQNLSASRPQDRQFILSSKKLLLSDSGFYLCAWSVQGGAQPQHFGDGTRLSIL.